These 30 T cell receptor beta chains were all obtained from the same sample, sequenced in a study of T cell repertoires in cytomegalovirus infection (dated by TCRdb to the late 2010s). Their antigens remain unidentified. This sample was sequenced with an Illumina HiSeq 1500. TCRdb redid the processing of the public reads, applying fastp at Q25 and MiXCR, and retained in-frame beta chains. Entries that share a CDR3 protein sequence are merged under the most common genes and DNA. This sample is represented by about 920,000 distinct CDR3 sequences; about a third of them were singletons. The ten top clones hold 10% to 15% of the sample. This sample's treatment or condition label indicates: in vitro stimulation with specific CMV peptide epitopes to enrich CMV-specific T cells. Sequences were derived from cultured CD8+ T cells from PBMCs, sampled from culture after CMV antigen stimulation. The receptors shown here come from a human donor in good health (CMV status not recorded). Some clones in this sample may be carry-over from other donors' samples.

This clonotype showed up just a few times. This sequence joins TRBV6-1 and TRBJ1-1, with 7 nucleotides matching TRBD1. Germline values: CDR1 MNHNS, CDR2 SASEGT. The CDR3 is made up of 12 amino acids. Trimming removed 6 bases from V and 6 bases from J; junction bases left unmatched: 4. This CDR3 is CASSDRDPEAFF. The CDR3 nucleotides read TGTGCCAGCAGCGACAGGGATCCTGAAGCTTTCTTT.

A word on this clonotype: The junction shows a germline mismatch at one end, possibly a read error. This chain uses TRBV6-2 or TRBV6-3 with TRBJ2-1; 14 bases align to TRBD2. Per germline, CDR1 MNHEY and CDR2 SVGEGT. The CDR3 runs 17 residues. DNA for the CDR3: TGTGCCAGCCGTTACTCGAGACTAGCGGGGGGGTACAATGAGCAGTTCTTC. It yields the protein CASRYSRLAGGYNEQFF.

This clonotype was picked up many times. The J gene is TRBJ2-2, the V gene TRBV7-8; 14 nucleotides line up with TRBD2. This CDR3 has 17 amino acids. Per the germline V gene, CDR1 is SGHVS and CDR2 is FQNEAQ. Trimming at V came to 5 bases and at J to 6 bases, leaving 8 bases not matched to a gene. The CDR3 loop reads CASSTTSGGEIPGELFF. The CDR3 nucleotides read TGTGCCAGCAGCACGACTAGCGGGGGGGAGATCCCCGGGGAGCTGTTTTTT.

The sample holds many counts of this clonotype. The rearrangement uses TRBV28 and TRBJ1-2; the match to TRBD1 covers 7 bases. The trim removed 5 bases at V and 1 base at J, leaving 7 bases unmatched. This CDR3 contains 15 residues. Germline V gives CDR1 MDHEN, CDR2 SYDVKM. The CDR3: CASSLGQINNYGYTF. The DNA of the CDR3 is TGTGCCAGCAGTCTGGGACAGATAAATAACTATGGCTACACCTTC.

With respect to this clonotype: Its ends do not fully match the called genes, so a read error is possible. The rearrangement links TRBV6-6 to TRBJ2-7; 7 nucleotides align to TRBD2. Germline V gene lookup returns CDR1 MNHNY and CDR2 SVGAGI (reference sequence). The CDR3 runs to 15 residues. The CDR3 loop is CANSPRAGPGEGQYF. CDR3 DNA sequence: TGTGCCAACAGTCCTCGAGCGGGACCCGGTGAGGGGCAGTACTTC.

The chain carries TRBV6-4 and TRBJ2-1; 11 bases are a match to TRBD2. V lost 5 bases, J lost 14 bases, and 8 bases stayed unmatched. This CDR3 is built from 13 residues. The germline V gene encodes CDR1 MRHNA and CDR2 SNTAGT. CDR3 region: CASSYIAGGPEFF. In nucleotides, the CDR3 is TGTGCCAGCAGTTATATAGCGGGGGGGCCGGAGTTCTTC.

The chain carries TRBV4-1 and TRBJ1-2; D is unresolved. The V end lost 0 bases, the J end lost 5 bases, and 16 bases lay between the germline ends. This CDR3 has 16 amino acids. Germline values: CDR1 MGHRA, CDR2 YSYEKL. The CDR3, as DNA: TGCGCCAGCAGCCAAGATCGGGCCGCGCCGGGGTATGGCTACACCTTC. Translating it yields CASSQDRAAPGYGYTF.

This rearrangement joins TRBV6-1 to TRBJ2-7, with D uncertain. The CDR3 runs to 13 residues. The germline CDR1 and CDR2 sequences are MNHNS and SASEGT. Trimming took 11 bases from V and 4 from J, leaving 18 bases between them. For the CDR3, the DNA is TGTGCCCCCATCTTAGAAGATTATTACGAGCAGTACTTC. It encodes CAPILEDYYEQYF.

This clonotype was recorded a few times. This chain links TRBV7-9 with TRBJ2-7; 9 nucleotides match TRBD2. V gave up 1 base and J gave up 1 base; unmatched junction bases: 2. Germline CDR1 SEHNR, CDR2 FQNEAQ (reference sequence). CDR3 length: 15 amino acids. The CDR3 DNA sequence: TGTGCCAGCAGCTTAGATAGCGGGAGATCCTACGAGCAGTACTTC. It encodes CASSLDSGRSYEQYF.

This clonotype showed up just a few times. The V call is TRBV6-1, the J call TRBJ2-3; 9 bases align to TRBD2. The CDR3 length is 17 residues. V gave up 8 bases and J gave up 5 bases; unmatched junction bases: 17. Germline-derived CDR1 and CDR2 are MNHNS and SASEGT. CDR3 coding DNA: TGTGCCAGCGCCAGCCCATCGGCGGGGGGGCTGGTAGATACGCAGTATTTT. Translation gives CASASPSAGGLVDTQYF.

The chain joins TRBV19 to TRBJ1-2, with D uncertain. V lost 0 bases to trimming and J lost 7 bases, with 9 bases between them. The CDR3 sequence is 13 residues long. Germline V gene sequence: CDR1 LNHDA, CDR2 SQIVND (reference sequence). CDR3 nucleotide sequence: TGTGCCAGTAGTATAGACGGGTTCCTTGGCTACACCTTC. It encodes CASSIDGFLGYTF. The variable domain in full, with the rest retrieved from reference TRBV19 and TRBJ1-2, is DGGITQSPKYLFRKEGQNVTLSCEQNLNHDAMYWYRQDPGQGLRLIYYSQIVNDFQKGDIAEGYSVSREKKESFPLTVTSAQKNPTAFYLCASSIDGFLGYTFGSGTRLTVV.

This clonotype came up a few times. The chain uses TRBV6-1 and TRBJ1-2, with D possibly matching TRBD1 (5 bases). V gave up 7 bases and J gave up 6 bases, with 9 bases separating them. In germline, CDR1 is MNHNS, CDR2 SASEGT. This CDR3 has 11 residues. CDR3 region: CASIDSNGYTF. Written as DNA, the CDR3 is TGTGCCAGCATCGACAGTAATGGCTACACCTTC.

V gene TRBV7-2 combines with J gene TRBJ2-2, with D possibly called TRBD1 or TRBD2 (6 bases each). The CDR3 sequence is 17 residues long. The V and J ends lost 3 bases and 3 bases respectively, with 17 bases between them. Germline values: CDR1 SGHTA, CDR2 FQGNSA. The CDR3 sequence: CASSFFHWGAYTGELFF. CDR3 bases: TGTGCCAGCAGCTTTTTTCATTGGGGGGCGTACACCGGGGAGCTGTTTTTT.

J is TRBJ2-5 and V is TRBV6-6; TRBD2 matches at 14 bases. Germline CDR1 reads MNHNY; CDR2 reads SVGAGI (reference sequence). The J segment lost 4 bases and the V segment lost 7 bases, leaving 8 bases of the junction unmatched. The CDR3 is 16 residues long. CDR3 bases: TGTGCCAGCAATGGACCCGGGACTAGCGGGGGAGAGACCCAGTACTTC. Its translation: CASNGPGTSGGETQYF.

This clonotype was detected a few times. The chain joins TRBV6-6 to TRBJ1-3; TRBD1 might be the D (6 bases). This CDR3 has 15 residues. CDR1 and CDR2 (germline): MNHNY, SVGAGI (reference sequence). Trimming took off 2 bases at V and 0 bases at J, with 8 bases between the two ends. CDR3 loop: CASSYRQASGNTIYF. The CDR3 region has the DNA TGTGCCAGCAGTTACCGACAGGCCTCTGGAAACACCATATATTTT.

This clonotype was observed once. The gene calls are TRBV6-2 or TRBV6-3 and TRBJ2-1; 7 bases agree with TRBD1. There are 15 residues in the CDR3. Per the germline V gene, CDR1 is MNHEY and CDR2 is SVGEGT. V shed 5 bases, J shed 2 bases, and the junction held 6 bases outside the gene matches. The CDR3 DNA is TGTGCCAGCAGTCGCGATGGGACAGCCTACAATGAGCAGTTCTTC. Translated: CASSRDGTAYNEQFF.

The chain recombines TRBV6-1 with TRBJ2-1; a weak D match, TRBD1 (5 bases). The CDR3 has 18 residues. Deletions cut 5 bases from V and 3 bases from J, with 23 bases between. Germline-derived CDR1 and CDR2 are MNHNS and SASEGT. CDR3 nucleotide sequence: TGTGCCAGCAGTTTCCACTCACAGGCCCCAATTAACTACAATGAGCAGTTCTTC. It encodes CASSFHSQAPINYNEQFF.

The chain is built from TRBV6-8 and TRBJ1-2; D is ambiguous. The CDR3 has 14 amino acids. Germline lookup yields CDR1 MNHGY and CDR2 SAAAGT. V gave up 5 bases and J gave up 1 base, with 11 bases separating them. The chain's CDR3 is CASSKRSINYGYTF. The CDR3 region has the DNA TGTGCCAGCAGTAAGAGAAGTATTAACTATGGCTACACCTTC.

The chain recombines TRBV6-1 with TRBJ2-7, with D perhaps TRBD1 (5 bases). Germline V gene sequence: CDR1 MNHNS, CDR2 SASEGT. The V and J ends lost 8 bases and 0 bases respectively, with 17 bases between them. The CDR3 spans 15 residues. As DNA, the CDR3 is TGTGCCAGCGATTTGGTGCAGGGAAGCTCCTACGAGCAGTACTTC. Its protein is CASDLVQGSSYEQYF.

This clonotype was picked up one time. CDR3 sequence (DNA): TGTGCCAGCTGTCTTGACGGGGAGCTGTTTTTT. This gives the protein CASCLDGELFF. The genes are TRBV12-3 or TRBV12-4 and TRBJ2-2; D uncertain. The V gene lost 8 bases and the J gene lost 7 bases, with 8 bases spanning the gap. The CDR3 totals 11 residues.

The chain links TRBV7-9 to TRBJ1-5; D remains unclear. From germline, CDR1 is SEHNR and CDR2 FQNEAQ (reference sequence). This CDR3 is built from 14 residues. The ends were cut back, 4 bases at V and 4 bases at J, with 11 bases in the middle. CDR3 in DNA: TGTGCCAGCAGCTGGCCTGGGGAAAATCAGCCCCAGCATTTT. It encodes CASSWPGENQPQHF.

This clonotype was recorded once. A read error may be the cause here, since a much bigger clone is one base away. The rearrangement uses TRBV7-8 and TRBJ2-1; TRBD2 might be the D (5 bases). The CDR3 loop spans 15 amino acids. Trimming shortened V by 8 bases and J by 6 bases, and 20 bases separated the two germline ends. CDR1 and CDR2 from the germline V gene are SGHVS and FQNEAQ. The CDR3 DNA follows: TGTGCCAGCGGCCAGCAGGAGGCCGCCGGCAATGAGCAGTTCTTC. It translates to CASGQQEAAGNEQFF. The variable domain in full, with the rest retrieved from reference TRBV7-8 and TRBJ2-1, is GAGVSQSPRYKVAKRGQDVALRCDPISGHVSLFWYQQALGQGPEFLTYFQNEAQLDKSGLPSDRFFAERPEGSVSTLKIQRTQQEDSAVYLCASGQQEAAGNEQFFGPGTRLTVL.

This clonotype was seen only a few times. The rearrangement links TRBV28 to TRBJ2-7; D possibly matches TRBD1 or TRBD2 (5 bases each). Germline CDR1 and CDR2: MDHEN and SYDVKM. The CDR3 has 13 residues. The V end lost 9 bases, the J end lost 3 bases, and 15 bases lay between the germline ends. For the CDR3, the DNA is TGTGCCAGTTCCGGGGCTTTGAACTACGAGCAGTACGTC. Amino acid sequence: CASSGALNYEQYV.

This clonotype was detected only a few times. V and J are TRBV7-8 and TRBJ2-7; the D is unclear. Germline V gene data show CDR1 as SGHVS and CDR2 as FQNEAQ. V was shortened by 1 base and J by 2 bases, with 9 bases between the two germline ends. The CDR3 is 14 residues long. The CDR3 protein is CASSLVSQPYEQYV. The CDR3 bases are TGTGCCAGCAGCTTAGTATCACAGCCCTACGAGCAGTACGTC.

This clonotype was seen just once. DNA for the CDR3: TGTGCCAGTACCACTCGTTTAGGGGCTGAGCAGTTCTTC. As protein: CASTTRLGAEQFF. The rearrangement uses TRBV19 and TRBJ2-1; perhaps TRBD1 as D (5 bases). Trimming pared 7 bases from V and 9 bases from J, leaving 16 bases between. Germline V gene data show CDR1 as LNHDA and CDR2 as SQIVND (reference sequence). The CDR3 has 13 residues.

The table lists this clonotype with a few counts. Since a much larger clone is just one base distant, this may be a read error. V is TRBV27 and J is TRBJ1-6, with TRBD1 matching over 7 bases. The CDR3 contains 14 residues. Germline V gives CDR1 MNHEY, CDR2 SMNVEV (reference sequence). Trimming cost V 4 bases and J 5 bases; bases outside gene matches: 2. The CDR3 region is CASSYGTDNSPLHF. DNA for the CDR3: TGTGCCAGCAGTTACGGGACAGATAATTCACCCCTCCACTTT.

The genes are TRBV5-1 and TRBJ1-1; TRBD1 might be the D (6 bases). Between the trimmed V and J ends, which lost 5 bases and 3 bases, there was a span of 14 bases. Germline lookup yields CDR1 SGHRS and CDR2 YFSETQ. The CDR3 runs to 14 residues. Here the CDR3 reads CASSSDRLDTEAFF. DNA of the CDR3: TGCGCCAGCAGTTCCGACAGGTTGGACACTGAAGCTTTCTTT.

The rearrangement uses TRBV9 and TRBJ2-4, with TRBD1 matching over 7 bases. The V segment lost 4 bases and the J segment 2 bases; nucleotides outside the gene matches: 9. CDR1 SGDLS and CDR2 YYNGEE come from the germline V gene. The CDR3 has 16 amino acids. This CDR3 reads CASSPMTGRSKNIQYF. CDR3 sequence (DNA): TGTGCCAGCAGCCCGATGACAGGGAGATCCAAAAACATTCAGTACTTC.

In the case of this clonotype: This may arise from a read error, as a much more abundant clone is one base away. V usage is TRBV7-4 and J usage is TRBJ1-3; D uncertain. The CDR3 length is 17 residues. The V gene's germline CDR1 is SGHVT and CDR2 SQSDAQ. The CDR3 coding sequence is TGTGCCAGCAGCTTAATCCGGGCATCGTCTTCTGGAAACACCACATATTTT. This codes for CASSLIRASSSGNTTYF.

This clonotype was seen a few times. The chain joins TRBV27 to TRBJ2-1; D may match TRBD1 or TRBD2 (5 bases each). CDR3 length: 14 residues. The ends were cut back, 2 bases at V and 7 bases at J, with 12 bases in the middle. Germline assignment: CDR1 MNHEY and CDR2 SMNVEV (reference sequence). The CDR3, as DNA: TGTGCCAGCAGTTTAGTGGGACGGATAAATGAGCAGTTCTTC. Its protein product is CASSLVGRINEQFF.